This TCR beta chain was recorded in a study of T cell responses to AZD1222 COVID-19 vaccine. Study background: Second doses were pooled across both intervals (about 4 or about 12 weeks).

TCRdb's copy holds only in-frame clones and misses some; the assay was immunoSEQ multiplex PCR. The sample holds about 140,000 clones, just over 90% seen once. Germline lookup yields CDR1 GTSNPN and CDR2 SVGIG (reference sequence). The V end was cut by 3 bases, the J end by 8 bases, with 19 bases between. The CDR3 loop spans 14 amino acids. The source of this sequence is an adult in good health. The material was peripheral blood, obtained on day 0 of AZD1222 vaccination. The rearrangement uses TRBV30 and TRBJ1-2, with D possibly matching TRBD1 (5 bases). CDR3 protein: CAWRILTRGRGYTF. As DNA, the CDR3 is TGTGCCTGGAGAATCCTAACCCGGGGACGGGGCTACACCTTC.